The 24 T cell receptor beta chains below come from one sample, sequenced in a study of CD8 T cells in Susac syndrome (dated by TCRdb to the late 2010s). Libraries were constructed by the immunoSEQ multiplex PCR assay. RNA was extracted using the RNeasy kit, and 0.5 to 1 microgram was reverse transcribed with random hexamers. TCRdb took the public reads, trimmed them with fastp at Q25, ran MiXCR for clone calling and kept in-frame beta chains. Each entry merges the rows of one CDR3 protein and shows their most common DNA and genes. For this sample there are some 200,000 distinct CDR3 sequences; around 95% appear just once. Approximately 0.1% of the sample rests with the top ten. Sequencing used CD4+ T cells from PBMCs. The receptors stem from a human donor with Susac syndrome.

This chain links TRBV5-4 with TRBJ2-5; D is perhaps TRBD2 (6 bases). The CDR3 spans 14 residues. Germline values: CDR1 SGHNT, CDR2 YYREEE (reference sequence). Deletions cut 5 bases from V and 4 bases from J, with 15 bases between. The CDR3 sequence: CASSGIGGGETQYF. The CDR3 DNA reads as TGTGCCAGCAGTGGTATCGGGGGTGGAGAGACCCAGTACTTC.

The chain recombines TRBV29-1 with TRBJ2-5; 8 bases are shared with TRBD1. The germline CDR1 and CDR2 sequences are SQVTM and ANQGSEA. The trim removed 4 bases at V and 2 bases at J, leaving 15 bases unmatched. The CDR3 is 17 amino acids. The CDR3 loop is CSVALGSGTGLQETQYF. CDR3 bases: TGCAGCGTTGCCTTGGGGTCCGGGACAGGTTTACAAGAGACCCAGTACTTC.

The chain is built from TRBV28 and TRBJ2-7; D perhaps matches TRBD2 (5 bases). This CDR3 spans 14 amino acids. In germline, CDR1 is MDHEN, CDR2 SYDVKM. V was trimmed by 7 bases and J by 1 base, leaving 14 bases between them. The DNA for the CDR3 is TGTGCCAGCATAAGCGGTCGTCAGTCCTACGAGCAGTACTTC. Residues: CASISGRQSYEQYF.

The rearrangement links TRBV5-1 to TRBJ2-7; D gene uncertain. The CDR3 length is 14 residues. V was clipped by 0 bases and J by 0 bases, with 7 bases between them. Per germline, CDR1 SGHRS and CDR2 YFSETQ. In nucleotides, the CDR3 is TGCGCCAGCAGCTTGGATCCACGCTCCTACGAGCAGTACTTC. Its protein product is CASSLDPRSYEQYF.

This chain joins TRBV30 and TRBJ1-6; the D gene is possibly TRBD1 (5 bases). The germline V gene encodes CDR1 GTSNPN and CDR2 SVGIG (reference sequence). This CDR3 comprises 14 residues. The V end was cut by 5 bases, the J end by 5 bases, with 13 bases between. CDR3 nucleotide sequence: TGTGCCTGGGCCGGGACGAGAGATAATTCACCCCTCCACTTT. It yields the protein CAWAGTRDNSPLHF.

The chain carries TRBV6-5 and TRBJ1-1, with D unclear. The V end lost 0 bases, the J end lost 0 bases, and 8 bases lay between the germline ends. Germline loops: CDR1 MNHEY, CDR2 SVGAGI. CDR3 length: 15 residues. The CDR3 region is CASSYSTYMNTEAFF. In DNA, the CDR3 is TGTGCCAGCAGTTACTCTACTTACATGAACACTGAAGCTTTCTTT.

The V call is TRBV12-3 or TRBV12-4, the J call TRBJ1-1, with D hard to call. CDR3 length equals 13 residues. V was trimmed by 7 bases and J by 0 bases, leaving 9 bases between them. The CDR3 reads CASKSRMNTEAFF. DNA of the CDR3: TGTGCCAGCAAAAGCCGGATGAACACTGAAGCTTTCTTT.

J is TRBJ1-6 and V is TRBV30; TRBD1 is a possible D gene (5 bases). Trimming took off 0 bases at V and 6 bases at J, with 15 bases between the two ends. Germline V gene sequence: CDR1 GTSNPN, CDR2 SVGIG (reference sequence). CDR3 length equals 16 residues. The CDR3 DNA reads TGTGCCTGGAGTGTACAAAGGGGCCGGGGTAATTCACCCCTCCACTTT. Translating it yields CAWSVQRGRGNSPLHF. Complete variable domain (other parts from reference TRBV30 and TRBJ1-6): SQTIHQWPATLVQPVGSPLSLECTVEGTSNPNLYWYRQAAGRGLQLLFYSVGIGQISSEVPQNLSASRPQDRQFILSSKKLLLSDSGFYLCAWSVQRGRGNSPLHFGNGTRLTVT.

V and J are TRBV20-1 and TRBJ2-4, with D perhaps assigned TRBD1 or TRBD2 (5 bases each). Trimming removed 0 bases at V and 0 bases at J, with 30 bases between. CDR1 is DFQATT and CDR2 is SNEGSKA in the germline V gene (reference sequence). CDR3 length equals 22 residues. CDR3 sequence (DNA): TGCAGTGCTAGAGATACTAGATTTGAGGGGAACGCAGACGGTCTAGCCAAAAACATTCAGTACTTC. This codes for CSARDTRFEGNADGLAKNIQYF.

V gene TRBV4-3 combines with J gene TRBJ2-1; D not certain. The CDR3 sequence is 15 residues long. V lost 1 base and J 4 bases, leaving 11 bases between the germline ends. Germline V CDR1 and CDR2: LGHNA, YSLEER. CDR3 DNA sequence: TGCGCCAGCAGCCAAGCGACGGTGGAATACAATGAGCAGTTCTTC. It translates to CASSQATVEYNEQFF.

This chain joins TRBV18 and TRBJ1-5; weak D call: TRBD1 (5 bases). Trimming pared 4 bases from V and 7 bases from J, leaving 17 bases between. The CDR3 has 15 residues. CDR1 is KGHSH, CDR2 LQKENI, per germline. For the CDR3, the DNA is TGTGCCAGCTCACTGGACATAGGAGTGGGGCAGCCCCAGCATTTT. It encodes CASSLDIGVGQPQHF.

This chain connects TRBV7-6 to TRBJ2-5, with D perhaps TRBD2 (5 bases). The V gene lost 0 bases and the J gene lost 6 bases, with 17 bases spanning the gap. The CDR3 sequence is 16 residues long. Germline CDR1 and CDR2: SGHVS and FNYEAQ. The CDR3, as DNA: TGTGCCAGCAGCTTAGCTGCCGGGATGGTTGAAAAGACCCAGTACTTC. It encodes CASSLAAGMVEKTQYF.

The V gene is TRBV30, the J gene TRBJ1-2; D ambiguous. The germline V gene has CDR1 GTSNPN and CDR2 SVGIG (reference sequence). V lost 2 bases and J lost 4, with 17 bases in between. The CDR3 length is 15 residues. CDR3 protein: CAWSLATRLPYGYTF. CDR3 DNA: TGTGCCTGGAGTTTGGCTACCCGCCTGCCCTATGGCTACACCTTC.

CDR3 sequence: CSVGQGYCIVITSEANVLTF. The CDR3 DNA follows: TGCAGCGTTGGACAGGGGTATTGTATAGTTATAACGTCGGAGGCCAACGTCCTGACTTTC. This chain connects TRBV29-1 to TRBJ2-6; 8 nucleotides agree with TRBD1. The germline V gene encodes CDR1 SQVTM and CDR2 ANQGSEA. The CDR3 is 20 amino acids. The V and J ends lost 4 bases and 6 bases, in that order; junction bases with no gene match: 23.

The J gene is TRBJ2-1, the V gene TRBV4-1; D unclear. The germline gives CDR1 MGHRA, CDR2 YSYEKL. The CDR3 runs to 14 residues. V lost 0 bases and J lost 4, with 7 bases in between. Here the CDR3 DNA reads TGCGCCAGCAGCCAAGATCTGGGGTACAATGAGCAGTTCTTC. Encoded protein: CASSQDLGYNEQFF.

The CDR3 sequence: CASWGGNQPQHF. CDR3 DNA sequence: TGTGCCAGCTGGGGAGGTAATCAGCCCCAGCATTTT. The chain couples TRBV27 to TRBJ1-5; D is unresolved. Trimming took 8 bases from V and 4 from J, leaving 9 bases between them. The CDR3 has 12 residues. Germline-derived CDR1 and CDR2 are MNHEY and SMNVEV (reference sequence).

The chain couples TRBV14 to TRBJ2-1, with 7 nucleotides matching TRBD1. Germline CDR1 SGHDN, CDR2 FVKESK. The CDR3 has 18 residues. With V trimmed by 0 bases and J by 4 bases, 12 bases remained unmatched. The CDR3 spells CASSQDFPGGLPYNEQFF. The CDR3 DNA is TGTGCCAGCAGCCAAGATTTTCCAGGGGGTCTCCCATACAATGAGCAGTTCTTC.

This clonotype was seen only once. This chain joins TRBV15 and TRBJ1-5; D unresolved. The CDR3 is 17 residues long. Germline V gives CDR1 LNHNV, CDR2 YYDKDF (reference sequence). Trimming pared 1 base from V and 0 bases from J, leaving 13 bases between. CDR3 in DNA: TGTGCCACCAGCAGAGGGGAAGGGAGGAGTAGCAATCAGCCCCAGCATTTT. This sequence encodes CATSRGEGRSSNQPQHF.

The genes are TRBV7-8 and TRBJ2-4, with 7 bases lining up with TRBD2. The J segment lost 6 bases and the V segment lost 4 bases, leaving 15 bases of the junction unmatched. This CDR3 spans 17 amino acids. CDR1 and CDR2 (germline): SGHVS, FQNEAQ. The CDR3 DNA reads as TGTGCCAGCAGCTCGTCTCGCGGGGGTCGCGGCTTAAACATTCAGTACTTC. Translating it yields CASSSSRGGRGLNIQYF.

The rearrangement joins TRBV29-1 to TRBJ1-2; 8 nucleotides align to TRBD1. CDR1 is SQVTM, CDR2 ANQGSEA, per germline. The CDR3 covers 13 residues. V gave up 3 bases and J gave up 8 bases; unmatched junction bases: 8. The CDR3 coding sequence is TGCAGCGTTGATGGGCAGGGGGCTGAGGGCTACACCTTC. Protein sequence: CSVDGQGAEGYTF.

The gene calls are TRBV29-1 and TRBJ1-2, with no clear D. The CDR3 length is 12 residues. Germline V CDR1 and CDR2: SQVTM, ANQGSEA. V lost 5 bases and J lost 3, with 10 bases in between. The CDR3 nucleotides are TGCAGCGTTACCCGGACGGACTATGGCTACACCTTC. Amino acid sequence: CSVTRTDYGYTF.

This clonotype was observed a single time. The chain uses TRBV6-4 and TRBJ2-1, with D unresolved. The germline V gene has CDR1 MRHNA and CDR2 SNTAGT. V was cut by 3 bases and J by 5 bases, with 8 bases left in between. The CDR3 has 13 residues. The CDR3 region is CASSEVPNNEQFF. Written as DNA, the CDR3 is TGTGCCAGCAGTGAGGTCCCGAACAATGAGCAGTTCTTC.

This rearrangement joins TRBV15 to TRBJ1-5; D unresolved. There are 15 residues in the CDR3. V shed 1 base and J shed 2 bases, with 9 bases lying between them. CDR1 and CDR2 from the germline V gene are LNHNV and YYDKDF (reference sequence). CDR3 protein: CATSRGNYGNQPQHF. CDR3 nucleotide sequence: TGTGCCACCAGCAGAGGGAACTATGGCAATCAGCCCCAGCATTTT.

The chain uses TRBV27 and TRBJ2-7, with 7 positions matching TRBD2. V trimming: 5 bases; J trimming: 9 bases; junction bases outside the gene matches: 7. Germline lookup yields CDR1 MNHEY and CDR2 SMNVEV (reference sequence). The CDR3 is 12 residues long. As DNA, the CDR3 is TGTGCCAGCAGTCCGTTCCGGGAGGTGCAGTACTTC. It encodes CASSPFREVQYF.